This entry lists 8 T cell receptor beta chains sequenced from one sample in a study of cytomegalovirus exposure and HLA in healthy donors. Generated by immunoSEQ multiplex PCR, the TCRdb table keeps only in-frame clones and is missing some. The data show fewer than 200,000 clones, about 89% seen once. Source material: PBMCs. The receptors were sampled from a man aged 18 to 30 in good health and CMV-seropositive.

The V gene is TRBV28, the J gene TRBJ2-2, with D tentatively TRBD2 (5 bases). Germline CDR1 MDHEN, CDR2 SYDVKM. The CDR3 has 14 amino acids. V was cut by 3 bases and J by 4 bases, with 9 bases left in between. The CDR3 protein is CASSFFGGTGELFF. The CDR3 DNA follows: TGTGCCAGCAGTTTCTTTGGAGGCACCGGGGAGCTGTTTTTT. The whole variable domain, filled in from reference TRBV28 and TRBJ2-2, reads DVKVTQSSRYLVKRTGEKVFLECVQDMDHENMFWYRQDPGLGLRLIYFSYDVKMKEKGDIPEGYSVSREKKERFSLILESASTNQTSMYLCASSFFGGTGELFFGEGSRLTVL.

About this clone: One junction end does not reproduce the germline sequence, and a read error may be involved. This chain uses TRBV7-7 with TRBJ2-1; a weak D match, TRBD1 (5 bases). Germline CDR1 and CDR2: SSHAT and FNYEAQ (reference sequence). The CDR3 spans 16 residues. The CDR3 DNA reads as TGTGCTAGCAGCGCATCCGCAAGGGGTGTCTACAATGAGCAGTTCTTC. Translating it yields CASSASARGVYNEQFF.

This chain joins TRBV19 and TRBJ2-1, with 8 bases that match TRBD2. CDR1 is LNHDA, CDR2 SQIVND, per germline (reference sequence). With V trimmed by 7 bases and J by 0 bases, 5 bases remained unmatched. CDR3 length: 15 amino acids. The CDR3, as DNA: TGTGCCAGTAAAATAAGCGGGAGCTCCTACAATGAGCAGTTCTTC. It codes for CASKISGSSYNEQFF.

The J gene is TRBJ2-2, the V gene TRBV10-3; possibly TRBD2 for D (6 bases). Per the germline V gene, CDR1 is ENHRY and CDR2 is SYGVKD. The V gene lost 10 bases and the J gene lost 6 bases, with 18 bases spanning the gap. The CDR3 spans 14 residues. CDR3 sequence: CATAGGENPGELFF. In DNA form, the CDR3 reads TGTGCCACCGCTGGCGGGGAAAACCCCGGGGAGCTGTTTTTT.

The rearrangement joins TRBV28 to TRBJ1-5, with 12 bases that match TRBD1. Germline V gene sequence: CDR1 MDHEN, CDR2 SYDVKM. CDR3 length: 14 amino acids. V dropped 6 bases and J dropped 7; count of bases not matched to a gene: 4. The chain's CDR3 is CASRWGQGAQPQHF. CDR3 DNA: TGTGCCAGCAGATGGGGACAGGGGGCACAGCCCCAGCATTTT. Based on the CDR3 plus reference TRBV28 and TRBJ1-5, the full variable domain is DVKVTQSSRYLVKRTGEKVFLECVQDMDHENMFWYRQDPGLGLRLIYFSYDVKMKEKGDIPEGYSVSREKKERFSLILESASTNQTSMYLCASRWGQGAQPQHFGDGTRLSIL.

This rearrangement joins TRBV11-1 to TRBJ1-1; 7 bases agree with TRBD1. The V segment lost 7 bases and the J segment 4 bases; nucleotides outside the gene matches: 15. CDR3 length: 16 residues. Germline V gene data show CDR1 as SGHAT and CDR2 as FQDESV (reference sequence). The CDR3 loop is CASNQGQIQSGTEAFF. Here the CDR3 DNA reads TGTGCCAGCAACCAGGGACAGATTCAATCTGGCACTGAAGCTTTCTTT.

The rearrangement joins TRBV5-1 to TRBJ1-1, with D perhaps matching TRBD1 (5 bases). This CDR3 contains 13 residues. V was shortened by 2 bases and J by 8 bases, with 13 bases between the two germline ends. Germline lookup yields CDR1 SGHRS and CDR2 YFSETQ. For the CDR3, the DNA is TGCGCCAGCAGCTTTACCACAGGAAACGAAGCTTTCTTT. Amino acids: CASSFTTGNEAFF.

The chain employs TRBV7-9 and TRBJ1-1; tentatively, D is TRBD1 (6 bases). In germline, CDR1 is SEHNR, CDR2 FQNEAQ (reference sequence). Trimming took off 5 bases at V and 6 bases at J, with 13 bases between the two ends. This CDR3 region has 13 residues. Written as DNA, the CDR3 is TGTGCCAGCAGCCCAAAACAGGGATCTGAAGCTTTCTTT. Translating it yields CASSPKQGSEAFF.